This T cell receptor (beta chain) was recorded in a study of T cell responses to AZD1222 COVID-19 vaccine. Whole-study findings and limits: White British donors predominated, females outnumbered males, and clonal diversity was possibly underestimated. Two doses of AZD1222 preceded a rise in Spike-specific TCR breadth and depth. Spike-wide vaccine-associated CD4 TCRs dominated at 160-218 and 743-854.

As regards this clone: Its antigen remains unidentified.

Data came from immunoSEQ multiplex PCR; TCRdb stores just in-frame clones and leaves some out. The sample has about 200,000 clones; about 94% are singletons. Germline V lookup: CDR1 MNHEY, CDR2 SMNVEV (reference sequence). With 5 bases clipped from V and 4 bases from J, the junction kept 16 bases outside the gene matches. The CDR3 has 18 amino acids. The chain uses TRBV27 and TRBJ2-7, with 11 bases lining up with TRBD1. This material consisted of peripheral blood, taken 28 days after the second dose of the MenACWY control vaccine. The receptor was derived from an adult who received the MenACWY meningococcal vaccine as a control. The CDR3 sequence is CASSLQTRTGGKGYEQYF. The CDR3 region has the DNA TGTGCCAGCAGTCTACAAACCCGGACAGGGGGCAAGGGGTACGAGCAGTACTTC.